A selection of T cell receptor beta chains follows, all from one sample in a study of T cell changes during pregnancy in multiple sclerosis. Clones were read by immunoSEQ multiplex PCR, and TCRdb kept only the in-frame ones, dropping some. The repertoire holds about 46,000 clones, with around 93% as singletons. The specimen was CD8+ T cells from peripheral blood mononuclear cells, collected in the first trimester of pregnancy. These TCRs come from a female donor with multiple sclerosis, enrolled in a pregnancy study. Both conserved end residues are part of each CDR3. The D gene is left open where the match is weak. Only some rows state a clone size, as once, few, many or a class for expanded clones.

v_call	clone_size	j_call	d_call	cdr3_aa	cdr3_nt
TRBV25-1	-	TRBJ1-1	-	CASRRAQNTEAFF	TGTGCCAGCAGGCGGGCCCAGAACACTGAAGCTTTCTTT
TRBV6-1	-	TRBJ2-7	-	CASSEERRSSYEQYF	TGTGCCAGCAGTGAAGAGCGGAGGAGCTCCTACGAGCAGTACTTC
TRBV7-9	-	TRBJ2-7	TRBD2	CASGHSISGTYEQYF	TGTGCCAGCGGCCACTCAATTAGCGGGACCTACGAGCAGTACTTC
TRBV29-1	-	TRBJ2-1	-	CSVGGATSSYNEQFF	TGCAGCGTGGGGGGGGCGACAAGCTCCTACAATGAGCAGTTCTTC
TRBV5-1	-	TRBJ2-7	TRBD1	CASSWTGGEYEQYF	TGCGCCAGCAGCTGGACAGGGGGCGAGTACGAGCAGTACTTC
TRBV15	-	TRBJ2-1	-	CATSRTKLETNEQFF	TGTGCCACCAGCAGAACCAAACTAGAAACCAATGAGCAGTTCTTC
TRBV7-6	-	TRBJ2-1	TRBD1	CASSPKGQGDEQFF	TGTGCCAGCAGCCCCAAAGGACAGGGCGATGAGCAGTTCTTC
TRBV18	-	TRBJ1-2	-	CASSPPSAGYIYGYTF	TGTGCCAGCTCACCACCTTCGGCAGGGTACATTTATGGCTACACCTTC
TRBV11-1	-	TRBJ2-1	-	CASSFGGDEQFF	TGTGCCAGCAGCTTCGGAGGTGATGAGCAGTTCTTC
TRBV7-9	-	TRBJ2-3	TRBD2	CASSYSGFTDTQYF	TGTGCCAGCAGCTATAGCGGGTTCACAGATACGCAGTATTTT
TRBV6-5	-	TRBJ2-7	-	CASSPETAGSYEQYF	TGTGCCAGCAGTCCCGAGACAGCCGGGTCCTACGAGCAGTACTTC
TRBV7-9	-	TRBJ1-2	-	CASSSSPANYGYTF	TGTGCCAGCAGTTCCTCCCCAGCTAACTATGGCTACACCTTC
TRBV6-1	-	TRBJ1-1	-	CASSEYYGLTEAFF	TGTGCCAGCAGTGAATATTACGGACTGACTGAAGCTTTCTTT
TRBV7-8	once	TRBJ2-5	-	CASSLQGQETQYF	TGTGCCAGCAGCTTACAGGGGCAAGAGACCCAGTACTTC
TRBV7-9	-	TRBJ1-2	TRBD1	CASSSPGQGGGGYTF	TGTGCCAGCAGTTCACCGGGACAGGGGGGAGGAGGCTACACCTTC
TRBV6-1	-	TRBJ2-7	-	CASSVDNYEQYF	TGTGCCAGCAGTGTAGACAACTACGAGCAGTACTTC
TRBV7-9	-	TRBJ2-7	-	CASSSRGNYEQYF	TGTGCCAGCAGCTCCCGAGGGAACTACGAGCAGTACTTC
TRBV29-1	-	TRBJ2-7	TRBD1	CSVGTGSYEQYF	TGCAGCGTTGGGACAGGGAGCTACGAGCAGTACTTC
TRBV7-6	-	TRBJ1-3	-	CASFSGGNTIYF	TGTGCCAGCTTCTCGGGTGGAAACACCATATATTTT
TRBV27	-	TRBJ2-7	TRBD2	CASKPGLAGDEQYF	TGTGCCAGCAAACCGGGACTAGCGGGAGACGAGCAGTACTTC
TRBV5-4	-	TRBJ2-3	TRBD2	CASSPILAGGTDTQYF	TGTGCCAGCAGCCCGATACTAGCGGGGGGCACAGATACGCAGTATTTT
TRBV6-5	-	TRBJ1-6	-	CASSYGPYNSPLHF	TGTGCCAGCAGTTACGGGCCCTATAATTCACCCCTCCACTTT
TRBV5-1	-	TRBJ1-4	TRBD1	CASSYGTVNEKLFF	TGCGCCAGCAGCTACGGGACAGTAAATGAAAAACTGTTTTTT
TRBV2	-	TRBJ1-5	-	CASSEEGTSPQPQHF	TGTGCCAGCAGTGAAGAGGGGACATCTCCTCAGCCCCAGCATTTT
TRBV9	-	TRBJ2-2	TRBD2	CASSGLAGVNTGELFF	TGTGCCAGCAGCGGGTTAGCGGGAGTGAACACCGGGGAGCTGTTTTTT
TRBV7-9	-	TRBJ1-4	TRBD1	CASSRGTGGNEKLFF	TGTGCCAGCAGCCGGGGGACAGGGGGAAATGAAAAACTGTTTTTT
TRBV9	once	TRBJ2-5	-	CASSESRVQETQYF	TGTGCCAGCAGCGAGTCCCGGGTTCAAGAGACCCAGTACTTC
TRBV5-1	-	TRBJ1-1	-	CASRGEGSGVHEAFF	TGCGCCAGCAGGGGGGAGGGCAGCGGGGTACATGAAGCTTTCTTT
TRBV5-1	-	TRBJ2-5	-	CASSFGQQETQYF	TGCGCCAGCAGCTTTGGACAGCAAGAGACCCAGTACTTC
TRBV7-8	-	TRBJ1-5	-	CASSLEPGDSNQPQHF	TGTGCCAGCAGCCTGGAACCAGGGGATAGCAATCAGCCCCAGCATTTT
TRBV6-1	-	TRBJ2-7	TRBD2	CASSEYIAGPYEQYF	TGTGCCAGCAGTGAATATATAGCGGGACCCTACGAGCAGTACTTC
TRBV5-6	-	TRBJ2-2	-	CASSLATGELFF	TGTGCCAGCAGCTTGGCTACCGGGGAGCTGTTTTTT
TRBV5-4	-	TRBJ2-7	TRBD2	CASSPFRGGSYEQYF	TGTGCCAGCAGCCCTTTCCGGGGGGGGTCCTACGAGCAGTACTTC
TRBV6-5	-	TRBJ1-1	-	CASSYAATGAEAFF	TGTGCCAGCAGTTACGCAGCGACAGGAGCTGAAGCTTTCTTT
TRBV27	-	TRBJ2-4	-	CASAFMDRNIQYF	TGTGCCAGCGCCTTTATGGACAGAAACATTCAGTACTTC
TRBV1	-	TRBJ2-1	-	CTSSQVRSYLAGTYNEQFF	TGCACCAGCAGCCAAGTTAGATCCTATCTAGCGGGGACTTACAATGAGCAGTTCTTC
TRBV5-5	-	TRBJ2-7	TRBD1	CASSYIGDRGYEQYF	TGTGCCAGCTCATATATTGGGGACAGGGGCTACGAGCAGTACTTC
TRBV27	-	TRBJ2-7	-	CASASGGGEQYF	TGTGCCAGCGCTTCAGGGGGAGGCGAGCAGTACTTC
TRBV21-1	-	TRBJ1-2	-	CASSKPGQGYGYTF	TGTGCCAGCAGCAAACCGGGACAGGGATATGGCTACACCTTC
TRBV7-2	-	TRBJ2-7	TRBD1	CASSLGGTGSYEQYF	TGTGCCAGCAGCTTGGGGGGGACAGGGTCCTACGAGCAGTACTTC
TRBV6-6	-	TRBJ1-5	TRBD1	CASSWTGDSNQPQHF	TGTGCCAGCAGCTGGACAGGGGATAGCAATCAGCCCCAGCATTTT
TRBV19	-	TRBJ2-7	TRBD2	CASSPRDRDYIYEQYF	TGTGCCAGTAGTCCACGCGACCGGGACTACATCTACGAGCAGTACTTC